The 3 T cell receptor beta chains in this list originate from one sample, sequenced in a study of T-cell memory formation after mild COVID-19. TCRdb reanalysed the 5' RACE reads using MiXCR and keeps one entry per CDR3 protein. The data contain fewer than 150,000 distinct CDR3 sequences, approximately 15% of them seen just once; the ten biggest clones take up approximately 5%. Material: PBMCs or a T cell subset sorted from them (not recorded which). The receptors derive from a man aged 18 to 30 who had mild COVID-19 (a few samples of this study predate the infection). Cell type and time point are not known.

This sequence joins TRBV6-5 and TRBJ1-1; D possibly corresponds to TRBD1 (5 bases). This CDR3 comprises 14 residues. Trimming took 7 bases from V and 4 from J, leaving 16 bases between them. The germline V gene encodes CDR1 MNHEY and CDR2 SVGAGI. The CDR3 here is CASKGRARGTEAFF. The DNA of the CDR3 is TGTGCCAGCAAGGGACGGGCTCGGGGCACTGAAGCTTTCTTT.

The gene calls are TRBV4-2 and TRBJ1-3; D is unresolved. This CDR3 is built from 16 residues. CDR1 LGHNA and CDR2 YNFKEQ come from the germline V gene. Trimming removed 0 bases from V and 0 bases from J, with 9 bases in between. CDR3 bases: TGTGCCAGCAGCCAAGAGGTGGGGATCTCTGGAAACACCATATATTTT. Translated, it gives CASSQEVGISGNTIYF.

This clonotype has at least ten counts. The rearrangement uses TRBV5-1 and TRBJ2-3, with TRBD1 identical over 7 bases. Germline loops: CDR1 SGHRS, CDR2 YFSETQ. Unmatched junction bases numbered 3, after V lost 3 bases and J lost 2 bases. The CDR3 sequence is 14 residues long. CDR3 in DNA: TGCGCCAGCAGCTCGGACAGGTCCACAGATACGCAGTATTTT. It yields the protein CASSSDRSTDTQYF.